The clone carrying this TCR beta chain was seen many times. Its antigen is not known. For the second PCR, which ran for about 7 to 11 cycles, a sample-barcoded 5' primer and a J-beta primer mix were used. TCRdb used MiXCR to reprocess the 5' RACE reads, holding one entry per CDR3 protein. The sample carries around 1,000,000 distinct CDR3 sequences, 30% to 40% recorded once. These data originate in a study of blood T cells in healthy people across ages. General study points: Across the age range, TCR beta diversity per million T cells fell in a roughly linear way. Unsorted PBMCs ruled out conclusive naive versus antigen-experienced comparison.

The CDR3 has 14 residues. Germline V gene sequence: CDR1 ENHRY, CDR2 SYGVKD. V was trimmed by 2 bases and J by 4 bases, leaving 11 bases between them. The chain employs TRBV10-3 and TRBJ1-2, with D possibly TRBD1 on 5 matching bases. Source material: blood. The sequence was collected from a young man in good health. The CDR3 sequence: CAISENSRGYGYTF. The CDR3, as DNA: TGTGCCATCAGTGAGAACTCGAGGGGCTATGGCTACACCTTC.